One and the same sample provided the 21 T cell receptor beta chains below, sequenced in a study of T cell responses to AZD1222 COVID-19 vaccine. Assay used: immunoSEQ multiplex PCR; TCRdb lists only in-frame clones, some missing. The table lists about 110,000 clones, about 85% of them singletons. The sample in question was peripheral blood, obtained on day 0 of AZD1222 vaccination. Source of these receptors: an adult in good health.

The V gene is TRBV7-2, the J gene TRBJ1-4; a weak D match, TRBD1 (6 bases). The V gene lost 4 bases and the J gene lost 8 bases, with 17 bases spanning the gap. The CDR3 spans 15 residues. CDR1 and CDR2 (germline): SGHTA, FQGNSA. The CDR3 reads CASSSPSGAGEKLFF. The DNA for the CDR3 is TGTGCCAGCAGCTCCCCCTCGGGGGCTGGGGAAAAACTGTTTTTT.

The chain uses TRBV24-1 and TRBJ2-3; 12 bases map to TRBD2. The CDR3 is 15 amino acids. Trimming took 5 bases from V and 3 from J; bases not matched to a gene: 2. Germline lookup yields CDR1 KGHDR and CDR2 SFDVKD. The CDR3 region is CATSGTSGITDTQYF. The CDR3, as DNA: TGTGCCACCAGTGGGACTAGCGGGATAACAGATACGCAGTATTTT.

The DNA for the CDR3 is TGTGCCAGTAGTGCACAGGGGGCAGAGCAGCCCCAGCATTTT. It encodes CASSAQGAEQPQHF. The chain recombines TRBV19 with TRBJ1-5; 9 bases are shared with TRBD1. Germline CDR1 LNHDA, CDR2 SQIVND (reference sequence). After removal of 5 bases from V and 7 bases from J, the junction contained 6 bases not matched to a gene. The CDR3 spans 14 residues.

This chain links TRBV19 with TRBJ1-2; D unclear. CDR1 and CDR2 (germline): LNHDA, SQIVND (reference sequence). Between the trimmed V and J ends, which lost 5 bases and 3 bases, there was a span of 10 bases. The CDR3 consists of 13 residues. The CDR3 is CASSLGRDYGYTF. In DNA, the CDR3 is TGTGCCAGTAGTTTAGGCAGAGACTATGGCTACACCTTC.

The table lists this clone with a few counts. The chain couples TRBV7-2 to TRBJ2-5; TRBD1 is a possible D gene (6 bases). V was pared by 0 bases and J by 5 bases, with 10 bases between. The CDR3 covers 14 residues. Germline V gene data show CDR1 as SGHTA and CDR2 as FQGNSA. Written as DNA, the CDR3 is TGTGCCAGCAGCTTAGCGGGCCAGGGGGAGACCCAGTACTTC. Translating gives CASSLAGQGETQYF. Full variable domain (rest looked up from reference TRBV7-2 and TRBJ2-5): GAGVSQSPSNKVTEKGKDVELRCDPISGHTALYWYRQSLGQGLEFLIYFQGNSAPDKSGLPSDRFSAERTGGSVSTLTIQRTQQEDSAVYLCASSLAGQGETQYFGPGTRLLVL.

J is TRBJ1-4 and V is TRBV19; a possible D gene is TRBD1 (5 bases). CDR1 and CDR2 (germline): LNHDA, SQIVND (reference sequence). V was pared by 3 bases and J by 7 bases, with 12 bases between. The CDR3 contains 14 residues. CDR3 loop: CASSIGAHTEKLFF. Here the CDR3 DNA reads TGTGCCAGTAGTATTGGGGCCCATACTGAAAAACTGTTTTTT.

The J gene is TRBJ2-2, the V gene TRBV24-1, with TRBD2 as a possible D gene (6 bases). V was pared by 2 bases and J by 4 bases, with 13 bases between. Germline V gene lookup returns CDR1 KGHDR and CDR2 SFDVKD. This CDR3 spans 16 amino acids. CDR3 protein: CATSDYPGVRTGELFF. DNA of the CDR3: TGTGCCACCAGTGATTACCCGGGGGTGCGCACCGGGGAGCTGTTTTTT.

This sequence joins TRBV2 and TRBJ1-3, with 9 bases fitting TRBD1. Per the germline V gene, CDR1 is SNHLY and CDR2 is FYNNEI. J gave up 4 bases and V 6 bases, and 7 bases lay outside the gene matches. The CDR3 totals 15 residues. Here the CDR3 reads CASSRGQGNGNTIYF. The CDR3 nucleotides read TGTGCCAGCAGCAGAGGACAGGGGAACGGAAACACCATATATTTT. Full variable domain (outside the CDR3, taken from reference TRBV2 and TRBJ1-3): EPEVTQTPSHQVTQMGQEVILRCVPISNHLYFYWYRQILGQKVEFLVSFYNNEISEKSEIFDDQFSVERPDGSNFTLKIRSTKLEDSAMYFCASSRGQGNGNTIYFGEGSWLTVV.

The V gene is TRBV2, the J gene TRBJ2-1, with 11 bases lining up with TRBD2. V was clipped by 4 bases and J by 8 bases; unmatched bases: 7. Germline V lookup: CDR1 SNHLY, CDR2 FYNNEI. CDR3 size: 15 residues. CDR3 DNA: TGTGCCAGCAGTGTACTAGCGGGAGTACTCGATGAGCAGTTCTTC. Its translation: CASSVLAGVLDEQFF. The variable domain in full, completed from reference TRBV2 and TRBJ2-1, reads EPEVTQTPSHQVTQMGQEVILRCVPISNHLYFYWYRQILGQKVEFLVSFYNNEISEKSEIFDDQFSVERPDGSNFTLKIRSTKLEDSAMYFCASSVLAGVLDEQFFGPGTRLTVL.

This chain uses TRBV9 with TRBJ1-2; unclear D gene. The CDR3 extends over 13 amino acids. CDR1 SGDLS and CDR2 YYNGEE come from the germline V gene. The V gene lost 3 bases and the J gene lost 7 bases, with 13 bases spanning the gap. CDR3 DNA: TGTGCCAGCAGCGCCACCGAAAGGAGTGGCTACACCTTC. This translates into CASSATERSGYTF.

V usage is TRBV7-2 and J usage is TRBJ1-2; D is unclear. The CDR3 sequence is 11 residues long. From germline, CDR1 is SGHTA and CDR2 FQGNSA. The ends were cut back, 5 bases at V and 6 bases at J, with 7 bases in the middle. The DNA for the CDR3 is TGTGCCAGCAGCCCTCTTAATGGCTACACCTTC. Translating gives CASSPLNGYTF.

This clone was seen more than once but under ten times. The chain combines TRBV28 with TRBJ1-1, with D perhaps matching TRBD1 (6 bases). This CDR3 has 16 amino acids. The germline CDR1 and CDR2 sequences are MDHEN and SYDVKM. The ends were cut back, 7 bases at V and 2 bases at J, with 20 bases in the middle. The CDR3 here is CASTLRGMGFNTEAFF. DNA of the CDR3: TGTGCCAGCACCCTAAGGGGGATGGGGTTCAACACTGAAGCTTTCTTT.

The genes are TRBV28 and TRBJ1-6; 7 positions agree with TRBD1. J gave up 1 base and V 3 bases, and 6 bases lay outside the gene matches. Germline CDR1 is MDHEN and CDR2 is SYDVKM. CDR3 length: 17 amino acids. CDR3 coding DNA: TGTGCCAGCAGTTTCGGTGGGGACAGTTCCTATAATTCACCCCTCCACTTT. Its translation is CASSFGGDSSYNSPLHF.

The chain links TRBV21-1 to TRBJ1-1. TRBV21-1 is labeled a pseudogene. The CDR3 contains 18 residues. The CDR3 DNA reads TGTGCCAGCAGCAAACCACTATTTTTGGGACGGACGAACACTGAAGCTTTCTTT. It encodes CASSKPLFLGRTNTEAFF.

V and J are TRBV28 and TRBJ1-5; D gene ambiguous. The CDR3 spans 15 residues. V lost 2 bases and J 2 bases, leaving 10 bases between the germline ends. The V gene's germline CDR1 is MDHEN and CDR2 SYDVKM. CDR3 region: CASSLVLRGNQPQHF. The CDR3 nucleotides read TGTGCCAGCAGTTTAGTCCTTAGGGGCAATCAGCCCCAGCATTTT.

This clone has a single count. The gene calls are TRBV30 and TRBJ2-7; 10 nucleotides agree with TRBD1. The CDR3 contains 14 residues. The ends lost 1 base at V and 4 bases at J; junction bases unmatched: 4. CDR1 is GTSNPN, CDR2 SVGIG, per germline (reference sequence). For the CDR3, the DNA is TGTGCCTGGAGTGGGGGACAGGGGCGATACGAGCAGTACTTC. Translation: CAWSGGQGRYEQYF. The full variable domain, with the rest looked up from reference TRBV30 and TRBJ2-7, is SQTIHQWPATLVQPVGSPLSLECTVEGTSNPNLYWYRQAAGRGLQLLFYSVGIGQISSEVPQNLSASRPQDRQFILSSKKLLLSDSGFYLCAWSGGQGRYEQYFGPGTRLTVT.

The rearrangement links TRBV6-5 to TRBJ2-7, with a tentative D call TRBD2 (5 bases). V was clipped by 1 base and J by 12 bases, with 10 bases between them. Germline V lookup: CDR1 MNHEY, CDR2 SVGAGI. This CDR3 has 11 residues. As DNA, the CDR3 is TGTGCCAGCAGTTACTACCGGGGTCCGTACTTC. Its translation is CASSYYRGPYF.

This chain joins TRBV24-1 and TRBJ2-1; no reliable D call. The ends were cut back, 3 bases at V and 1 base at J, with 6 bases in the middle. Per germline, CDR1 KGHDR and CDR2 SFDVKD. The CDR3 extends over 14 amino acids. CDR3 loop: CATSDGGSYNEQFF. For the CDR3, the DNA is TGTGCCACCAGTGATGGCGGATCCTACAATGAGCAGTTCTTC.

On this clone: Compared with germline, one end of the junction differs, possibly owing to a read error. The V call is TRBV7-7, the J call TRBJ1-5; TRBD1 might be the D (5 bases). The germline V gene encodes CDR1 SSHAT and CDR2 FNYEAQ (reference sequence). The CDR3 totals 17 residues. CDR3 sequence (DNA): TGTGCTAGCAGCCGAAGAGAGAGGGGTGAGGACAATCAGCCCCAGCATTTT. As protein: CASSRRERGEDNQPQHF.

This clone was counted a single time. This chain connects TRBV7-3 to TRBJ2-2; tentatively, D is TRBD2 (6 bases). This CDR3 region has 16 residues. From germline, CDR1 is SGHTA and CDR2 FQGTGA. The V end was cut by 6 bases, the J end by 0 bases, with 14 bases between. CDR3 amino acids: CASRPMGGANTGELFF. The CDR3 DNA sequence: TGTGCCAGCAGACCCATGGGCGGGGCGAACACCGGGGAGCTGTTTTTT.

This chain uses TRBV19 with TRBJ1-2, with 8 bases lining up with TRBD1. Per the germline V gene, CDR1 is LNHDA and CDR2 is SQIVND (reference sequence). V lost 5 bases, J lost 4 bases, and 3 bases stayed unmatched. The CDR3 extends over 13 amino acids. The CDR3 region has the DNA TGTGCCAGTAGTGTGGGACAGGTCTATGGCTACACCTTC. Protein sequence: CASSVGQVYGYTF.